The sequence of this TCR beta chain was determined in a study of blood T cell repertoires in COVID-19. As for the study in general: Collection of acute and convalescent COVID-19 samples took place in the United States, Italy and Spain.

CDR1 ENHRY and CDR2 SYGVKD come from the germline V gene. The germline V and J ends were trimmed by 5 bases and 6 bases, with 10 bases remaining between them. CDR3 size: 13 residues. As handled by the study authors: The authors estimated nucleated cell counts from reference gene primer amplification. Assay used: immunoSEQ multiplex PCR; TCRdb lists only in-frame clones, some missing. Clonal size and the V and J genes are those of that table, whereas D and trimming came from the DNA. The data contain 150,000 or so clones, around 84% of them singletons. The origin of this receptor is a woman aged 80 or over with acute or convalescent COVID-19. Material for sequencing was peripheral blood. The chain carries TRBV10-3 and TRBJ2-2; D might be TRBD1 (6 bases). CDR3 amino acids: CAISSSGAGELFF. CDR3 nucleotide sequence: TGTGCCATCAGTAGCTCAGGGGCCGGGGAGCTGTTTTTT.